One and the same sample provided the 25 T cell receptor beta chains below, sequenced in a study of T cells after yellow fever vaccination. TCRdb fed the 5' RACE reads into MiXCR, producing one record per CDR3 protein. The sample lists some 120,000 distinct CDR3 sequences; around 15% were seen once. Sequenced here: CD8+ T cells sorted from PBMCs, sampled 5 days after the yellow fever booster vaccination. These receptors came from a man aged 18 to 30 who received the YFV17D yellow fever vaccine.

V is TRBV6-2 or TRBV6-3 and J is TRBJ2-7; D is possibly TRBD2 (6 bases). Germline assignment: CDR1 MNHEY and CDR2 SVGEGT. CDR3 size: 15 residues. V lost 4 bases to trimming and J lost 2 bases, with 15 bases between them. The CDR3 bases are TGTGCCAGCAGTTCCCACTCCGGCGGGACCTACGAGCAGTACTTC. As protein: CASSSHSGGTYEQYF.

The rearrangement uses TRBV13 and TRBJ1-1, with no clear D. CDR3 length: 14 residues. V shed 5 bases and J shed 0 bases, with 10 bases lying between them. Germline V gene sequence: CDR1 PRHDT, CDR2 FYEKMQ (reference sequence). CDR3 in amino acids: CASSPRTVNTEAFF. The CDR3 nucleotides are TGTGCCAGCAGCCCCCGGACGGTGAACACTGAAGCTTTCTTT.

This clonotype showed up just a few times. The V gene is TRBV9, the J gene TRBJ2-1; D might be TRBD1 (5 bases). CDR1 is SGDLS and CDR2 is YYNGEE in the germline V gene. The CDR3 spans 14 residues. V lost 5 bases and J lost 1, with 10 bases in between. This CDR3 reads CASSDGASYNEQFF. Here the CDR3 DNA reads TGTGCCAGCAGTGATGGGGCTTCCTACAATGAGCAGTTCTTC.

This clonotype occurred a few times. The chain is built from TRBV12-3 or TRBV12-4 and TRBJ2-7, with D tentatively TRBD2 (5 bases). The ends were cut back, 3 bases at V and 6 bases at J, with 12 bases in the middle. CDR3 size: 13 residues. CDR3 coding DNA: TGTGCCAGCAGTTTCGGGCTAGCAGCCGAGCAGTACGTC. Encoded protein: CASSFGLAAEQYV.

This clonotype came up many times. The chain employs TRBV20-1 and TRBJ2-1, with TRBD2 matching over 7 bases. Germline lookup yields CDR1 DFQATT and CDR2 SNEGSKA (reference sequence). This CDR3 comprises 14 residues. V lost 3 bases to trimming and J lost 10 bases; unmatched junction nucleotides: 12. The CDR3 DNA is TGCAGTGCTAGGGGGGGGGAACAGTCTATCGAGCAGTTCTTC. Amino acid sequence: CSARGGEQSIEQFF.

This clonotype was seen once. The chain's CDR3 is CSASTSGGHTDTQYF. The CDR3 DNA is TGCAGTGCTAGCACTAGCGGGGGCCACACAGATACGCAGTATTTT. The genes are TRBV20-1 and TRBJ2-3; 11 positions agree with TRBD2. V was clipped by 3 bases and J by 2 bases; unmatched bases: 4. The CDR3 contains 15 residues. The germline gives CDR1 DFQATT, CDR2 SNEGSKA (reference sequence).

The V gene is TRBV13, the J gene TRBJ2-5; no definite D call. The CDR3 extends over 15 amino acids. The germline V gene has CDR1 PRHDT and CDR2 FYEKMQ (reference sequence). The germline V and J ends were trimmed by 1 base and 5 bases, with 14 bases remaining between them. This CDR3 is CASSLEGRSGETQYF. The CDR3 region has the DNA TGTGCCAGCAGCTTAGAGGGCAGGTCTGGGGAGACCCAGTACTTC. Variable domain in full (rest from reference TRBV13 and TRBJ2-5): AAGVIQSPRHLIKEKRETATLKCYPIPRHDTVYWYQQGPGQDPQFLISFYEKMQSDKGSIPDRFSAQQFSDYHSELNMSSLELGDSALYFCASSLEGRSGETQYFGPGTRLLVL.

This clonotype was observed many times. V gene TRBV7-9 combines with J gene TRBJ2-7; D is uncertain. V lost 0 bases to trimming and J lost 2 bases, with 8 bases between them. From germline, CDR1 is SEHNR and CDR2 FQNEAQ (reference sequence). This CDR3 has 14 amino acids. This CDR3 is CASSLAESPYEQYV. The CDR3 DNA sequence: TGTGCCAGCAGCTTAGCGGAATCGCCCTACGAGCAGTACGTC.

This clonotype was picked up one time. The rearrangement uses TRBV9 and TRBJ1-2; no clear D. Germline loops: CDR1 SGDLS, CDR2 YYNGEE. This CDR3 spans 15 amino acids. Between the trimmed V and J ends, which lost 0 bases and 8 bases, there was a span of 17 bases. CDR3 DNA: TGTGCCAGCAGCGTAGCATCGACCGGGAGGGAGGGCTACACCTTC. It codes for CASSVASTGREGYTF.

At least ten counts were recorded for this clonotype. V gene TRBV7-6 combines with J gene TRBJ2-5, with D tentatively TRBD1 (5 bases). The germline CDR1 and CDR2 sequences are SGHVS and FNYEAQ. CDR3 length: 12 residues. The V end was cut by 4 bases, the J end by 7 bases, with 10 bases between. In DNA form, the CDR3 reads TGTGCCAGCAGCTGGGGCTCGGGGACCCAGTACTTC. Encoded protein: CASSWGSGTQYF.

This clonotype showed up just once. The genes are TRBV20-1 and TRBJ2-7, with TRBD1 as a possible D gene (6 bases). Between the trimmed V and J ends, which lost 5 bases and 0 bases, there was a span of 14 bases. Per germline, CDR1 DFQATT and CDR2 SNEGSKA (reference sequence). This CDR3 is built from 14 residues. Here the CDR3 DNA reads TGCAGTGCTGAAGGGACATCGAGCTCCTACGAGCAGTACTTC. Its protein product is CSAEGTSSSYEQYF.

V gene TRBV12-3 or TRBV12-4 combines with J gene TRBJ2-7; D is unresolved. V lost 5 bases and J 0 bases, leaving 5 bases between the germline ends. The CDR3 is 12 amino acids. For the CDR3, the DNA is TGTGCCAGCAGTCAGGACTCCTACGAGCAGTACTTC. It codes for CASSQDSYEQYF.

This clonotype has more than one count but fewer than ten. For the CDR3, the DNA is TGCGCCAGCAGCCAAGGACAGGGGGCGCGTCAAGAGACCCAGTACTTC. Translated: CASSQGQGARQETQYF. J is TRBJ2-5 and V is TRBV4-1, with 10 bases lining up with TRBD1. CDR1 and CDR2 from the germline V gene are MGHRA and YSYEKL. The length of the CDR3 is 16 residues. V trimming: 1 base; J trimming: 2 bases; junction bases outside the gene matches: 4.

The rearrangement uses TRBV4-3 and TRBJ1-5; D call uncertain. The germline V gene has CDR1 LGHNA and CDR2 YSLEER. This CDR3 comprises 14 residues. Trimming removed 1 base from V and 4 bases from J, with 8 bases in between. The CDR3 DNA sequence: TGCGCCAGCAGCCAAGGATGGGAGAATCAGCCCCAGCATTTT. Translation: CASSQGWENQPQHF.

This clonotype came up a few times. The CDR3 here is CASSFGPQDRDHGYTF. CDR3 coding DNA: TGTGCCAGCAGCTTTGGTCCTCAAGACAGGGACCATGGCTACACCTTC. The chain recombines TRBV7-9 with TRBJ1-2, with 7 positions matching TRBD1. Trimming cost V 3 bases and J 6 bases; bases outside gene matches: 13. Per the germline V gene, CDR1 is SEHNR and CDR2 is FQNEAQ (reference sequence). The CDR3 totals 16 residues.

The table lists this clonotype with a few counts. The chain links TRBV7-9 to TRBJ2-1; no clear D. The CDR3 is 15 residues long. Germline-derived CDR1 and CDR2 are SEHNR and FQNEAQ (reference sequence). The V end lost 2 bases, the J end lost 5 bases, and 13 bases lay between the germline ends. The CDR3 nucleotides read TGTGCCAGCAGCTTAAACGGAATTGGGCACAATGAGCAGTTCTTC. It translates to CASSLNGIGHNEQFF. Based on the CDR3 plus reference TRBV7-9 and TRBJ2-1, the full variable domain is DTGVSQNPRHKITKRGQNVTFRCDPISEHNRLYWYRQTLGQGPEFLTYFQNEAQLEKSRLLSDRFSAERPKGSFSTLEIQRTEQGDSAMYLCASSLNGIGHNEQFFGPGTRLTVL.

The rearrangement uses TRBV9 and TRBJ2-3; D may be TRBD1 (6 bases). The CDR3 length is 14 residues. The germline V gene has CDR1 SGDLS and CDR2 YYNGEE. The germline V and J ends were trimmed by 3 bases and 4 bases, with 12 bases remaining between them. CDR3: CASSGADSPDTQYF. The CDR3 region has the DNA TGTGCCAGCAGCGGTGCGGACAGCCCAGATACGCAGTATTTT.

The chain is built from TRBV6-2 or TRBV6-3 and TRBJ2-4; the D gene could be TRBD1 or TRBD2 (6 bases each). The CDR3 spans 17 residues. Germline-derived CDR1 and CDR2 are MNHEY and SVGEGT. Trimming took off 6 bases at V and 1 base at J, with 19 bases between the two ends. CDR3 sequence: CASRTGLRGWAKNIQYF. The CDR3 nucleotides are TGTGCCAGCAGAACGGGACTTAGGGGGTGGGCCAAAAACATTCAGTACTTC.

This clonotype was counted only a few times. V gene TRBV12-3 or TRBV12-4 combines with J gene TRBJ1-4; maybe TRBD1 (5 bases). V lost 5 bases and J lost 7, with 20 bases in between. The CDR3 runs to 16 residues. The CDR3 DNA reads TGTGCCAGCAGTCCCATCGTTGGGGCCTCGAGTGAAAAACTGTTTTTT. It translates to CASSPIVGASSEKLFF.

CDR3 sequence: CASSLVSYGYTF. In DNA form, the CDR3 reads TGTGCCAGCAGTTTGGTATCCTATGGCTACACCTTC. This chain links TRBV12-3 or TRBV12-4 with TRBJ1-2; unclear D gene. Trimming removed 3 bases at V and 4 bases at J, with 6 bases between. The CDR3 consists of 12 residues.

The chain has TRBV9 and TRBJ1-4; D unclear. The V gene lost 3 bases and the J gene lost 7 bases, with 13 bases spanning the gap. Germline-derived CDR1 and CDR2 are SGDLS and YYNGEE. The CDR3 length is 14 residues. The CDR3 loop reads CASSGGFSGEKLFF. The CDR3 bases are TGTGCCAGCAGCGGAGGGTTCAGTGGTGAAAAACTGTTTTTT.

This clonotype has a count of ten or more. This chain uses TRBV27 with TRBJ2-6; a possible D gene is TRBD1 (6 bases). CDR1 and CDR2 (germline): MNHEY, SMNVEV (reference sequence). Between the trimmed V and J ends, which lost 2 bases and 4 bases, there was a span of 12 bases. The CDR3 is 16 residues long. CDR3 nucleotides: TGTGCCAGCAGTTTAAGGGGGAACATGGGGGCCAACGTCCTGACTTTC. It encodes CASSLRGNMGANVLTF.

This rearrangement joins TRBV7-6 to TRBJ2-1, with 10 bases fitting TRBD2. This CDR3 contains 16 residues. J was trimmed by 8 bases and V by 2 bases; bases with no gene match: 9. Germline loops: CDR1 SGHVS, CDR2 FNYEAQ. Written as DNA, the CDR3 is TGTGCCAGCAGCTTATTGAGGCCTAGCGGGGGCTATGAGCAGTTCTTC. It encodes CASSLLRPSGGYEQFF.

This CDR3 reads CASSLWDSEQYV. The CDR3 bases are TGTGCCAGCAGCTTATGGGATAGCGAGCAGTACGTC. The chain is built from TRBV7-9 and TRBJ2-7; D not resolved. CDR3 length equals 12 residues. The germline V gene encodes CDR1 SEHNR and CDR2 FQNEAQ (reference sequence). V lost 2 bases and J 6 bases, leaving 8 bases between the germline ends.

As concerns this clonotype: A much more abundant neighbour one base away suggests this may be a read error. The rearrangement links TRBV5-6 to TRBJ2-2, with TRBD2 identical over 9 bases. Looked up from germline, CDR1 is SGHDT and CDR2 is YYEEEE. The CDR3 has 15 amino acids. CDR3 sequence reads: CASSFYREVAGEPFF. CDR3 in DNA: TGTGCCAGCAGCTTCTACAGGGAGGTAGCGGGGGAGCCGTTTTTT.